The source of this T cell receptor beta chain is a study of post-analysis software for immune sequencing data. Study-level results: The five TRBV segments detected at higher frequency in patients than in controls included TRBV5-6, TRBV5-1 and TRBV20-1.

TCR beta libraries were prepared from cDNA with unique molecular identifiers. TCRdb used MiXCR to reprocess the PCR reads, holding one entry per CDR3 protein. Of approximately 570,000 distinct CDR3 sequences listed, around 40% are singletons. Points on this clonotype: Its antigen is unidentified.

V lost 5 bases and J 6 bases, leaving 17 bases between the germline ends. The CDR3 is 14 residues long. This sequence was found in a girl aged 10 to 17 with multiple sclerosis. V gene TRBV12-3 or TRBV12-4 combines with J gene TRBJ2-7; D may be TRBD2 (6 bases). Material for sequencing was blood. In DNA form, the CDR3 reads TGTGCCAGCAGTCCCTTGGGGGGAGGAAGCGAGCAGTACTTC. Its translation is CASSPLGGGSEQYF.